The 27 T cell receptor beta chains in this list originate from one sample, sequenced in a study of CD8+ T cells in alopecia areata. cDNA reverse transcribed from extracted RNA served as the sequencing template. The assay was immunoSEQ multiplex PCR, and TCRdb's table has in-frame clones only and misses some. The table shows roughly 150,000 clones, with approximately 60% occurring only once. Sequenced input: CD4+ T cells sorted from blood. These receptor sequences come from a human donor in good health.

The V and J genes are TRBV29-1 and TRBJ1-1; tentatively, D is TRBD1 (5 bases). This CDR3 spans 14 amino acids. V was clipped by 4 bases and J by 6 bases, with 18 bases between them. From germline, CDR1 is SQVTM and CDR2 ANQGSEA. CDR3 in amino acids: CSVVSRTKGPEAFF. The CDR3 bases are TGCAGCGTTGTGAGCAGGACAAAAGGGCCTGAAGCTTTCTTT.

The chain couples TRBV29-1 to TRBJ1-2, with D tentatively TRBD1 (5 bases). V was pared by 5 bases and J by 8 bases, with 15 bases between. CDR3 length: 12 amino acids. Germline V CDR1 and CDR2: SQVTM, ANQGSEA. The DNA of the CDR3 is TGCAGCGTTTCCTCACCTCAGGGAGGCTACACCTTC. This encodes CSVSSPQGGYTF.

V and J are TRBV4-1 and TRBJ1-1; D ambiguous. Germline CDR1 MGHRA, CDR2 YSYEKL. V was trimmed by 1 base and J by 4 bases, leaving 13 bases between them. CDR3 length: 15 amino acids. The CDR3 DNA follows: TGCGCCAGCAGCCAAGCCGCTGGACCTTCCACTGAAGCTTTCTTT. It translates to CASSQAAGPSTEAFF.

The CDR3 reads CASSPRGRADTQYF. CDR3 nucleotides: TGTGCCAGCAGTCCTCGAGGGCGGGCAGATACGCAGTATTTT. This sequence joins TRBV6-5 and TRBJ2-3, with a tentative D call TRBD2 (5 bases). This CDR3 region has 14 residues. V was shortened by 5 bases and J by 4 bases, with 13 bases between the two germline ends. The germline V gene encodes CDR1 MNHEY and CDR2 SVGAGI.

This chain links TRBV7-2 with TRBJ2-1, with 9 positions matching TRBD2. CDR1 SGHTA and CDR2 FQGNSA come from the germline V gene. Unmatched junction bases numbered 4, after V lost 3 bases and J lost 4 bases. This CDR3 has 15 amino acids. Written as DNA, the CDR3 is TGTGCCAGCAGCTTTGGGCTAGCGGGGTACAATGAGCAGTTCTTC. It specifies CASSFGLAGYNEQFF. Full variable domain (remainder filled in from reference TRBV7-2 and TRBJ2-1): GAGVSQSPSNKVTEKGKDVELRCDPISGHTALYWYRQSLGQGLEFLIYFQGNSAPDKSGLPSDRFSAERTGGSVSTLTIQRTQQEDSAVYLCASSFGLAGYNEQFFGPGTRLTVL.

This clone was picked up a small number of times. This chain connects TRBV19 to TRBJ2-2; TRBD1 matches 9 bases. Trimming at V came to 5 bases and at J to 6 bases, leaving 13 bases not matched to a gene. Germline CDR1 reads LNHDA; CDR2 reads SQIVND (reference sequence). The CDR3 length is 17 residues. This CDR3 reads CASSPLGTGKGPGELFF. Here the CDR3 DNA reads TGTGCCAGTAGTCCCTTAGGGACAGGGAAAGGGCCCGGGGAGCTGTTTTTT.

The chain employs TRBV28 and TRBJ2-5, with TRBD2 identical over 8 bases. The CDR3 loop spans 18 amino acids. Trimming cost V 4 bases and J 0 bases; bases outside gene matches: 13. CDR1 and CDR2 from the germline V gene are MDHEN and SYDVKM. The CDR3 DNA sequence: TGTGCCAGCAGTTGGATCGGCGGGAGGCGACGGCACCAAGAGACCCAGTACTTC. Residues: CASSWIGGRRRHQETQYF.

The chain carries TRBV30 and TRBJ2-7; D remains ambiguous. V dropped 2 bases and J dropped 5 bases, with 13 bases sitting between them. Germline CDR1 and CDR2: GTSNPN and SVGIG (reference sequence). The CDR3 loop spans 13 amino acids. DNA of the CDR3: TGTGCCTGGAGTCTACCCCTCTACCACGAGCAGTACTTC. It yields the protein CAWSLPLYHEQYF.

The V call is TRBV29-1, the J call TRBJ1-2; 10 bases are a match to TRBD1. There are 14 residues in the CDR3. The junction had 8 bases not matched to a gene; V was cut back by 7 bases and J by 3 bases. Germline V gives CDR1 SQVTM, CDR2 ANQGSEA. The CDR3, as DNA: TGCAGCGCGACAGGGGGCTCAGGAGACTATGGCTACACCTTC. This encodes CSATGGSGDYGYTF.

The V and J genes are TRBV9 and TRBJ2-1, with D possibly being TRBD1 (5 bases). The V and J ends lost 0 bases and 6 bases respectively, with 13 bases between them. Germline assignment: CDR1 SGDLS and CDR2 YYNGEE. CDR3 length equals 15 residues. The CDR3 sequence is CASSVEGPWVNEQFF. CDR3 coding DNA: TGTGCCAGCAGCGTAGAGGGGCCGTGGGTCAATGAGCAGTTCTTC. Together with reference TRBV9 and TRBJ2-1, the CDR3 gives the full variable domain: DSGVTQTPKHLITATGQRVTLRCSPRSGDLSVYWYQQSLDQGLQFLIQYYNGEERAKGNILERFSAQQFPDLHSELNLSSLELGDSALYFCASSVEGPWVNEQFFGPGTRLTVL.

There are a few counts of this clone. The chain is built from TRBV29-1 and TRBJ2-5, with 7 bases identical to TRBD2. The CDR3 covers 14 residues. V lost 3 bases, J lost 5 bases, and 9 bases stayed unmatched. Germline V gene lookup returns CDR1 SQVTM and CDR2 ANQGSEA. The CDR3 protein is CSVELGRGTETQYF. The CDR3 DNA reads as TGCAGCGTTGAGCTGGGGAGGGGCACTGAGACCCAGTACTTC.

This clone was counted between two and nine times. The J gene is TRBJ2-7, the V gene TRBV27; 7 bases are a match to TRBD1. The CDR3 is 13 residues long. V lost 2 bases to trimming and J lost 6 bases; unmatched junction nucleotides: 4. Germline CDR1 MNHEY, CDR2 SMNVEV (reference sequence). The CDR3 nucleotides read TGTGCCAGCAGTTTAAGACAGGGCTCCGAGCAGTACTTC. This translates into CASSLRQGSEQYF.

The V gene is TRBV29-1, the J gene TRBJ2-4; no reliable D call. Trimming took off 6 bases at V and 0 bases at J, with 12 bases between the two ends. The CDR3 spans 14 residues. Looked up from germline, CDR1 is SQVTM and CDR2 is ANQGSEA. In nucleotides, the CDR3 is TGCAGCGTAACGACAAGACTAGCCAAAAACATTCAGTACTTC. Protein product: CSVTTRLAKNIQYF.

The CDR3 spells CASSPGGGGDYGYTF. For the CDR3, the DNA is TGCGCCAGCAGCCCCGGCGGCGGGGGCGACTATGGCTACACCTTC. The chain carries TRBV5-1 and TRBJ1-2; tentative D call: TRBD1 (6 bases). CDR1 and CDR2 from the germline V gene are SGHRS and YFSETQ. This CDR3 has 15 amino acids. The V end was cut by 4 bases, the J end by 3 bases, with 16 bases between.

This clone was detected only a few times. The V call is TRBV30, the J call TRBJ2-2; 8 positions match TRBD1. J lost 4 bases, V lost 7 bases, and 8 bases had no gene match. Germline V gene sequence: CDR1 GTSNPN, CDR2 SVGIG (reference sequence). The CDR3 totals 14 residues. CDR3: CASRTGFGTGELFF. CDR3 nucleotide sequence: TGTGCCTCTCGGACAGGGTTCGGCACCGGGGAGCTGTTTTTT.

V gene TRBV23-1 combines with J gene TRBJ1-4; D is unclear. TRBV23-1 is sorted into the ORF group, with uncertain function. There are 16 residues in the CDR3. Trimming pared 4 bases from V and 10 bases from J, leaving 22 bases between. CDR3 DNA: TGCGCCAGCAGTCGGTCGGACGTGGCCCCGGGTGGAAAACTGTTTTTT. Its protein is CASSRSDVAPGGKLFF.

This clone was counted between two and nine times. The rearrangement links TRBV5-1 to TRBJ1-1; D is perhaps TRBD1 (5 bases). The CDR3 spans 15 residues. Trimming removed 4 bases at V and 1 base at J, with 14 bases between. CDR1 is SGHRS and CDR2 is YFSETQ in the germline V gene. CDR3 in DNA: TGCGCCAGCAGCCTCGTGGGGACCAAGAACACTGAAGCTTTCTTT. Protein: CASSLVGTKNTEAFF. The full variable domain, completed using reference TRBV5-1 and TRBJ1-1, is KAGVTQTPRYLIKTRGQQVTLSCSPISGHRSVSWYQQTPGQGLQFLFEYFSETQRNKGNFPGRFSGRQFSNSRSEMNVSTLELGDSALYLCASSLVGTKNTEAFFGQGTRLTVV.

V is TRBV29-1 and J is TRBJ2-3; TRBD1 might be the D (5 bases). Trimming took 7 bases from V and 0 from J, leaving 14 bases between them. Germline V gives CDR1 SQVTM, CDR2 ANQGSEA. This CDR3 comprises 14 residues. The CDR3 DNA follows: TGCAGCGGCAAAACAGGTTCCAGCACAGATACGCAGTATTTT. Protein: CSGKTGSSTDTQYF.

The rearrangement uses TRBV7-2 and TRBJ2-7; D is unclear. Trimming pared 5 bases from V and 3 bases from J, leaving 11 bases between. This CDR3 comprises 13 residues. CDR1 is SGHTA, CDR2 FQGNSA, per germline. The CDR3 nucleotides read TGTGCCAGCAGCCGGACCGTCATCTACGAGCAGTACTTC. This gives the protein CASSRTVIYEQYF.

This clone came up a few times. The V gene is TRBV30, the J gene TRBJ2-2, with TRBD2 identical over 8 bases. The germline gives CDR1 GTSNPN, CDR2 SVGIG (reference sequence). The CDR3 sequence is 14 residues long. Losses at the gene ends were 3 bases for V and 4 bases for J; bases not matched to a gene: 4. The CDR3 nucleotides read TGTGCCTGGAGGGGACTAGTTTTCACCGGGGAGCTGTTTTTT. Translation gives CAWRGLVFTGELFF.

The rearrangement uses TRBV23-1 and TRBJ2-5; D is undetermined. TRBV23-1 is filed as an ORF, its function uncertain. The CDR3 is made up of 13 amino acids. Deletions cut 0 bases from V and 4 bases from J, with 6 bases between. This CDR3 is CASSQSGRETQYF. The CDR3 coding sequence is TGCGCCAGCAGTCAATCGGGAAGAGAGACCCAGTACTTC.

The chain joins TRBV10-2 to TRBJ2-1; D unresolved. The CDR3 has 12 amino acids. Between the trimmed V and J ends, which lost 6 bases and 5 bases, there was a span of 8 bases. The germline gives CDR1 WSHSY, CDR2 SAAADI. The CDR3 sequence: CASRKQNNEQFF. CDR3 coding DNA: TGCGCCAGCAGGAAGCAGAACAATGAGCAGTTCTTC.

J is TRBJ1-1 and V is TRBV29-1; no definite D call. The CDR3 runs 15 residues. Trimming took off 1 base at V and 1 base at J, with 13 bases between the two ends. The germline V gene encodes CDR1 SQVTM and CDR2 ANQGSEA. The CDR3 reads CSVEVPGRENTEAFF. CDR3 nucleotides: TGCAGCGTTGAAGTGCCAGGACGGGAGAACACTGAAGCTTTCTTT.

This clone has only a few counts. J is TRBJ2-1 and V is TRBV19; D is possibly TRBD1 or TRBD2 (7 bases each). CDR3 size: 14 residues. The V and J ends lost 4 bases and 7 bases respectively, with 14 bases between them. Germline-derived CDR1 and CDR2 are LNHDA and SQIVND (reference sequence). In nucleotides, the CDR3 is TGTGCCAGTAGTAAAAGACAGGGAGGGAATGAGCAGTTCTTC. Protein: CASSKRQGGNEQFF. The entire variable domain, with the rest obtained from reference TRBV19 and TRBJ2-1, is as follows: DGGITQSPKYLFRKEGQNVTLSCEQNLNHDAMYWYRQDPGQGLRLIYYSQIVNDFQKGDIAEGYSVSREKKESFPLTVTSAQKNPTAFYLCASSKRQGGNEQFFGPGTRLTVL.

The chain employs TRBV5-1 and TRBJ2-7; D ambiguous. Germline V lookup: CDR1 SGHRS, CDR2 YFSETQ. The CDR3 is 14 residues long. The germline V and J ends were trimmed by 4 bases and 5 bases, with 16 bases remaining between them. The CDR3 region has the DNA TGCGCCAGCAGCCGATCGGACCTGAACGACGAGCAGTACTTC. Translating gives CASSRSDLNDEQYF.

V usage is TRBV23-1 and J usage is TRBJ2-7; TRBD1 aligns across 7 bases. TRBV23-1 is marked as an open reading frame, function uncertain. The CDR3 has 15 amino acids. Trimming at V came to 0 bases and at J to 7 bases, leaving 9 bases not matched to a gene. CDR3: CASSQSRDSPWEQYF. The CDR3 DNA reads as TGCGCCAGCAGTCAATCCCGGGACAGTCCTTGGGAGCAGTACTTC.

V and J are TRBV29-1 and TRBJ1-2; D gene ambiguous. The CDR3 runs 13 residues. Germline values: CDR1 SQVTM, CDR2 ANQGSEA. Trimming took off 8 bases at V and 0 bases at J, with 13 bases between the two ends. The CDR3 here is CSLIDPTNYGYTF. The CDR3 DNA is TGCAGCTTGATAGACCCAACTAACTATGGCTACACCTTC.